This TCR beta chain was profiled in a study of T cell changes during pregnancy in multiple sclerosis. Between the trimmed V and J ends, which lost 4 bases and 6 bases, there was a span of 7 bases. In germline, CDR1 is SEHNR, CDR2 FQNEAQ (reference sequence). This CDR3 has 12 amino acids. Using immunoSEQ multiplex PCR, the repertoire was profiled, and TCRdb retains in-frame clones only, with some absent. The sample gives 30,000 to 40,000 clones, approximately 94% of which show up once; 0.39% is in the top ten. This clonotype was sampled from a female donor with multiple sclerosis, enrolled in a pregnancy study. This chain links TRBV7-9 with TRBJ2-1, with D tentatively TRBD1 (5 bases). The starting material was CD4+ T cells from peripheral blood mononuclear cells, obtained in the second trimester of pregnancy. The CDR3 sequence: CASSSDSNEQFF. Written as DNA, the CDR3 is TGTGCCAGCAGCTCCGACAGCAATGAGCAGTTCTTC.